Each of the 25 T cell receptor beta chains below was sequenced from the same sample in a study of OX40 agonist ivuxolimab in advanced cancers. Here immunoSEQ multiplex PCR was the method, and the copy in TCRdb shows in-frame clones only, minus some. This sample has roughly 65,000 clones; about 82% occur once, and the top ten carry 3.7%. The sample consisted of CD4+ or CD8+ T cells sorted from blood, taken in a trial of the OX40 agonist ivuxolimab. The origin of the receptors is an adult with an advanced solid tumor such as melanoma, head and neck, liver or kidney cancer.

This clone showed up just once. The V call is TRBV19, the J call TRBJ2-5; D is unclear. V gave up 4 bases and J gave up 4 bases, with 1 base separating them. The CDR3 is made up of 10 amino acids. The V gene's germline CDR1 is LNHDA and CDR2 SQIVND (reference sequence). CDR3 residues: CASSRETQYF. DNA of the CDR3: TGTGCCAGTAGTAGAGAGACCCAGTACTTC.

The count of this clone is one. V usage is TRBV10-3 and J usage is TRBJ2-1, with D uncertain. Looked up from germline, CDR1 is ENHRY and CDR2 is SYGVKD. Trimming took 2 bases from V and 8 from J, leaving 4 bases between them. This CDR3 region has 11 residues. The CDR3 here is CAISEQDEQFF. CDR3 nucleotide sequence: TGTGCCATCAGTGAGCAAGATGAGCAGTTCTTC.

The DNA of the CDR3 is TGTGCCACGAGAGTAGCGGGAGAAGTTTCGGCGCAGTATTTT. Its protein product is CATRVAGEVSAQYF. The gene calls are TRBV10-3 and TRBJ2-3; 9 bases are shared with TRBD2. The V and J ends lost 10 bases and 10 bases, in that order; junction bases with no gene match: 15. The CDR3 extends over 14 amino acids. In germline, CDR1 is ENHRY, CDR2 SYGVKD.

The chain combines TRBV11-3 with TRBJ2-1, with TRBD2 identical over 8 bases. There are 14 residues in the CDR3. Trimming removed 0 bases from V and 8 bases from J; junction bases left unmatched: 3. Germline CDR1 is SGHNT and CDR2 is YENEEA. CDR3: CASSLDGTRDEQFF. The CDR3 DNA is TGTGCCAGCAGCTTAGATGGGACTAGAGATGAGCAGTTCTTC.

The chain couples TRBV5-4 to TRBJ2-1; 7 bases fit TRBD2. In germline, CDR1 is SGHNT, CDR2 YYREEE (reference sequence). The CDR3 contains 15 residues. V was pared by 2 bases and J by 7 bases, with 9 bases of the junction left unmatched. CDR3 nucleotide sequence: TGTGCCAGCAGCTTTGAGGGAGGGCCAGGGAATGAGCAGTTCTTC. This translates into CASSFEGGPGNEQFF.

The chain has TRBV2 and TRBJ2-1; TRBD2 agrees at 9 bases. The CDR3 extends over 16 amino acids. V trimming: 6 bases; J trimming: 0 bases; junction bases outside the gene matches: 6. The germline V gene encodes CDR1 SNHLY and CDR2 FYNNEI. The CDR3 DNA sequence: TGTGCCAGCAGGGACAAAGCGGGAGGCTCCTACAATGAGCAGTTCTTC. Amino acids: CASRDKAGGSYNEQFF. Supplemented by reference TRBV2 and TRBJ2-1, the full variable domain reads EPEVTQTPSHQVTQMGQEVILRCVPISNHLYFYWYRQILGQKVEFLVSFYNNEISEKSEIFDDQFSVERPDGSNFTLKIRSTKLEDSAMYFCASRDKAGGSYNEQFFGPGTRLTVL.

This clone was seen once. This chain links TRBV6-5 with TRBJ1-1, with D uncertain. The CDR3 is 12 amino acids. The V end was cut by 0 bases, the J end by 6 bases, with 5 bases between. Looked up from germline, CDR1 is MNHEY and CDR2 is SVGAGI. The CDR3 protein is CASSYSGAEAFF. The CDR3 DNA reads as TGTGCCAGCAGTTACTCCGGGGCTGAAGCTTTCTTT.

This chain connects TRBV10-3 to TRBJ1-5, with D hard to call. V gave up 2 bases and J gave up 0 bases, with 5 bases separating them. The CDR3 runs to 14 residues. CDR1 ENHRY and CDR2 SYGVKD come from the germline V gene. In DNA form, the CDR3 reads TGTGCCATCAGTGAGGGTTATAGCAATCAGCCCCAGCATTTT. This codes for CAISEGYSNQPQHF.

The V and J genes are TRBV7-9 and TRBJ1-3, with no clear D. Trimming cost V 5 bases and J 0 bases, with 14 bases left between them. The CDR3 totals 16 residues. CDR1 and CDR2 (germline): SEHNR, FQNEAQ (reference sequence). The CDR3 sequence is CASSRAGSLSGNTIYF. The CDR3 bases are TGTGCCAGCAGCCGCGCTGGCAGCCTCTCTGGAAACACCATATATTTT.

The chain has TRBV28 and TRBJ2-2, with D perhaps TRBD1 (6 bases). Looked up from germline, CDR1 is MDHEN and CDR2 is SYDVKM. This CDR3 contains 15 residues. Trimming removed 9 bases at V and 0 bases at J, with 14 bases between. The CDR3 region is CASYTGSPNTGELFF. CDR3 DNA: TGTGCCAGTTACACAGGGTCCCCGAACACCGGGGAGCTGTTTTTT.

This clone was observed a handful of times. This chain connects TRBV9 to TRBJ2-3, with a tentative D call TRBD2 (7 bases). The germline V gene encodes CDR1 SGDLS and CDR2 YYNGEE. With 0 bases removed from V and 2 bases from J, the gap between germline ends came to 13 bases. The CDR3 has 16 residues. In nucleotides, the CDR3 is TGTGCCAGCAGCGTAGAGGGGGGAGGGGTCACAGATACGCAGTATTTT. Translating gives CASSVEGGGVTDTQYF. The whole variable domain, remainder taken from reference TRBV9 and TRBJ2-3, is DSGVTQTPKHLITATGQRVTLRCSPRSGDLSVYWYQQSLDQGLQFLIQYYNGEERAKGNILERFSAQQFPDLHSELNLSSLELGDSALYFCASSVEGGGVTDTQYFGPGTRLTVL.

The chain links TRBV28 to TRBJ2-7; D gene unclear. The V end was cut by 6 bases, the J end by 5 bases, with 14 bases between. CDR3 length equals 13 residues. Germline assignment: CDR1 MDHEN and CDR2 SYDVKM. CDR3 region: CASRVTLDHEQYF. CDR3 nucleotides: TGTGCCAGCAGGGTCACTTTGGACCACGAGCAGTACTTC.

This chain connects TRBV4-3 to TRBJ2-7; a possible D gene is TRBD2 (7 bases). Trimming cost V 4 bases and J 4 bases, with 20 bases left between them. Germline V gene lookup returns CDR1 LGHNA and CDR2 YSLEER. The CDR3 is made up of 16 amino acids. CDR3 DNA sequence: TGCGCCAGCAGCCCTCGGGAAGGGGGGGAGGGGTACGAGCAGTACTTC. It codes for CASSPREGGEGYEQYF.

This clone was seen once. The chain carries TRBV10-2 and TRBJ2-3; 11 bases fit TRBD2. V shed 5 bases and J 4 bases; nucleotides not matched to a gene: 5. The CDR3 runs to 15 residues. The germline CDR1 and CDR2 sequences are WSHSY and SAAADI. This chain's CDR3 is CASSTLAGVSDTQYF. The CDR3 DNA sequence: TGCGCCAGCAGTACACTAGCGGGAGTATCAGATACGCAGTATTTT.

The chain uses TRBV10-3 and TRBJ2-6; D not certain. Germline V gene sequence: CDR1 ENHRY, CDR2 SYGVKD. Trimming took off 2 bases at V and 0 bases at J, with 14 bases between the two ends. CDR3 length: 18 amino acids. CDR3 sequence: CAISEPPWRSSGANVLTF. CDR3 coding DNA: TGTGCCATCAGTGAGCCCCCCTGGCGGAGCTCTGGGGCCAACGTCCTGACTTTC.

For the CDR3, the DNA is TGCGCCAGCAGCCAAGATCTGGTTGCAACTAATGAAAAACTGTTTTTT. It is translated as CASSQDLVATNEKLFF. V and J are TRBV4-1 and TRBJ1-4; no clear D gene. Per the germline V gene, CDR1 is MGHRA and CDR2 is YSYEKL. The CDR3 runs to 16 residues. Deletions cut 0 bases from V and 0 bases from J, with 8 bases between.

This chain uses TRBV11-3 with TRBJ2-1; tentatively, D is TRBD2 (6 bases). The germline V and J ends were trimmed by 3 bases and 3 bases, with 9 bases remaining between them. This CDR3 is 14 amino acids long. Germline CDR1 and CDR2: SGHNT and YENEEA. The CDR3 region is CASSFPGDYNEQFF. CDR3 nucleotide sequence: TGTGCCAGCAGCTTTCCGGGGGACTACAATGAGCAGTTCTTC.

The rearrangement joins TRBV2 to TRBJ1-4, with a possible D match to TRBD1 (5 bases). The CDR3 sequence is 14 residues long. V gave up 2 bases and J gave up 8 bases, with 12 bases separating them. Per the germline V gene, CDR1 is SNHLY and CDR2 is FYNNEI. The CDR3 loop is CASSEWGEEEKLFF. The CDR3 bases are TGTGCCAGCAGTGAATGGGGGGAGGAAGAAAAACTGTTTTTT.

The CDR3, as DNA: TGTGCCAGCAGTTTATCCGCCTACGAGCAGTACTTC. Residues: CASSLSAYEQYF. This chain uses TRBV28 with TRBJ2-7; D is ambiguous. Germline V lookup: CDR1 MDHEN, CDR2 SYDVKM. Trimming removed 1 base at V and 2 bases at J, with 3 bases between. The CDR3 runs 12 residues.

V gene TRBV25-1 combines with J gene TRBJ2-1, with TRBD2 identical over 8 bases. V gave up 3 bases and J gave up 0 bases; unmatched junction bases: 10. CDR1 MGHDK and CDR2 SYGVNS come from the germline V gene. This CDR3 comprises 18 residues. This CDR3 is CASSEVKRERGSYNEQFF. Written as DNA, the CDR3 is TGTGCCAGCAGTGAGGTTAAGCGGGAGAGAGGCTCCTACAATGAGCAGTTCTTC.

The V gene is TRBV18, the J gene TRBJ1-5, with 7 positions matching TRBD1. The V gene end was trimmed by 3 bases and the J gene end by 3 bases; junction bases not matched to a gene: 5. CDR1 and CDR2 (germline): KGHSH, LQKENI. The CDR3 spans 15 residues. CDR3 in amino acids: CASSPTGVLNQPQHF. The CDR3 DNA follows: TGTGCCAGCTCACCTACAGGGGTTCTCAATCAGCCCCAGCATTTT.

J is TRBJ1-1 and V is TRBV5-4, with unresolved D. Germline CDR1 and CDR2: SGHNT and YYREEE (reference sequence). CDR3 length: 13 residues. The ends were cut back, 4 bases at V and 8 bases at J, with 15 bases in the middle. The CDR3 is CASSQVIGREAFF. In nucleotides, the CDR3 is TGTGCCAGCAGCCAAGTAATAGGCAGAGAAGCTTTCTTT.

The CDR3 DNA sequence: TGCGCCAGCAGCTCGCAGACGGACAGGGTGAACACCGGGGAGCTGTTTTTT. Encoded protein: CASSSQTDRVNTGELFF. The chain employs TRBV5-1 and TRBJ2-2, with 8 bases matching TRBD1. CDR3 length: 17 amino acids. CDR1 SGHRS and CDR2 YFSETQ come from the germline V gene. The V segment lost 3 bases and the J segment 1 base; nucleotides outside the gene matches: 8.

J is TRBJ2-3 and V is TRBV7-3; the D call may be TRBD1 or TRBD2 (5 bases each). CDR1 and CDR2 (germline): SGHTA, FQGTGA. Trimming stripped 0 bases from V and 6 bases from J, with 19 bases between. The CDR3 loop spans 17 amino acids. CDR3 protein: CASSLTETGPGWDTQYF. In nucleotides, the CDR3 is TGTGCCAGCAGCTTAACCGAAACGGGACCAGGATGGGATACGCAGTATTTT.

This clone appeared a few times. This chain links TRBV4-3 with TRBJ2-4, with 7 bases matching TRBD2. Germline loops: CDR1 LGHNA, CDR2 YSLEER. There are 16 residues in the CDR3. The junction had 8 bases not matched to a gene; V was cut back by 0 bases and J by 6 bases. CDR3 bases: TGCGCCAGCAGCCAAGAAAGCCAGGGACTACTAAACATTCAGTACTTC. Translated: CASSQESQGLLNIQYF.